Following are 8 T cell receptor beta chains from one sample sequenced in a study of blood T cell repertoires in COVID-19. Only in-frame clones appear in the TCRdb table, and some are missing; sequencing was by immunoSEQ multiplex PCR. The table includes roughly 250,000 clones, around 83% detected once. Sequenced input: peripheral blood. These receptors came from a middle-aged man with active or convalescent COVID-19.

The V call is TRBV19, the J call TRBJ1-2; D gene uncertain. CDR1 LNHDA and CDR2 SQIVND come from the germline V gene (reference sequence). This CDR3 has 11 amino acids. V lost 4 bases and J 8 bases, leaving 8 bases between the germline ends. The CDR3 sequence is CASSTLVGYTF. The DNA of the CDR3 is TGTGCCAGTAGTACCCTAGTGGGCTACACCTTC.

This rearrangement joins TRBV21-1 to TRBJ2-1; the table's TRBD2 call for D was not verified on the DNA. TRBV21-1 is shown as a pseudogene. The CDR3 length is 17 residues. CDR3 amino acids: CASNQGAGDLLYDEQFF. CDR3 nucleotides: TGTGCCAGCAACCAGGGAGCGGGAGATCTATTATACGATGAGCAGTTCTTC.

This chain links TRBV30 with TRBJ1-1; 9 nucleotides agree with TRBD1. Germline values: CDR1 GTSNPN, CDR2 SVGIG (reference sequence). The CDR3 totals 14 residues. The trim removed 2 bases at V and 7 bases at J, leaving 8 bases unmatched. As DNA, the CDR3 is TGTGCCTGGAGTCCAAAAGGGACAGGGAATGAAGCTTTCTTT. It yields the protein CAWSPKGTGNEAFF.

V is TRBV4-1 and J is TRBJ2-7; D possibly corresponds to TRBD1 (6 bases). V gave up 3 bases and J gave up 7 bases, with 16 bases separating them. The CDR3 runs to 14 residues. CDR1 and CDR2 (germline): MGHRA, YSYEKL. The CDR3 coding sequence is TGCGCCAGCAGCCAGACAGGAGCTGGGGGTGAGCAGTACTTC. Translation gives CASSQTGAGGEQYF.

Here the CDR3 reads CATSRAGVWETQYF. The CDR3 DNA reads TGTGCCACCAGCAGAGCGGGGGTTTGGGAGACCCAGTACTTC. The V gene is TRBV15, the J gene TRBJ2-5; D is possibly TRBD2 (6 bases). This CDR3 spans 14 amino acids. Germline loops: CDR1 LNHNV, CDR2 YYDKDF (reference sequence). V was pared by 1 base and J by 5 bases, with 11 bases between.

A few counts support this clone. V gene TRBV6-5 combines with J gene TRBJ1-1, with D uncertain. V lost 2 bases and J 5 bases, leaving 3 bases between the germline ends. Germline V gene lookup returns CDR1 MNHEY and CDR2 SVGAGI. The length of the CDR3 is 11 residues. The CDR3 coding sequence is TGTGCCAGCAGTTACCGGACTGAAGCTTTCTTT. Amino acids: CASSYRTEAFF.

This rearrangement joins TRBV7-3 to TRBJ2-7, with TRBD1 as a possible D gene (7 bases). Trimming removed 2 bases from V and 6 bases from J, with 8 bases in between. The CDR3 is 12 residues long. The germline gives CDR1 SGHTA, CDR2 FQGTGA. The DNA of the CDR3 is TGTGCCAGCAGCTTACAGGGGGGCGAGCAGTACTTC. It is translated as CASSLQGGEQYF.

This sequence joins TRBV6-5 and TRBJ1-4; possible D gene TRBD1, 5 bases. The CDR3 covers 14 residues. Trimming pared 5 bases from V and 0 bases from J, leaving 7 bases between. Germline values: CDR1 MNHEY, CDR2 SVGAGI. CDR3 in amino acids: CASSRQSTNEKLFF. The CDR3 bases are TGTGCCAGCAGTCGACAGTCAACTAATGAAAAACTGTTTTTT.